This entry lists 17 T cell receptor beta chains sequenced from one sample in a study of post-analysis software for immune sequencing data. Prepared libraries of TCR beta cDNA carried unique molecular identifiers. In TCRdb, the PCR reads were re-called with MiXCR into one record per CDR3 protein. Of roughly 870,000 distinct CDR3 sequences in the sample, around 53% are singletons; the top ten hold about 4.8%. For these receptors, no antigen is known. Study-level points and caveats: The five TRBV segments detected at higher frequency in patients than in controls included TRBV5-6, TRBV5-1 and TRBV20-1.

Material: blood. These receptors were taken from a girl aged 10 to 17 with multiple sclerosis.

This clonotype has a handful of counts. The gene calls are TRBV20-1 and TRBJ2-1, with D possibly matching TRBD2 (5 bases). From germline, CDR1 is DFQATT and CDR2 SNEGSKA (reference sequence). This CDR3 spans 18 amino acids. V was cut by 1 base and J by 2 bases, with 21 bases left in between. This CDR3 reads CSARGATHQDFPYNEQFF. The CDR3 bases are TGCAGTGCTAGAGGGGCAACACACCAGGACTTTCCCTACAATGAGCAGTTCTTC.

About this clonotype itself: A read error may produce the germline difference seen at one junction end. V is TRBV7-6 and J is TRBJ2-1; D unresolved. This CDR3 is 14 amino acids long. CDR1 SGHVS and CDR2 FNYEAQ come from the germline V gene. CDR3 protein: CAGSLTPSDNEQFF. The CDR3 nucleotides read TGTGCCGGCAGCCTCACTCCCTCTGACAATGAGCAGTTCTTC.

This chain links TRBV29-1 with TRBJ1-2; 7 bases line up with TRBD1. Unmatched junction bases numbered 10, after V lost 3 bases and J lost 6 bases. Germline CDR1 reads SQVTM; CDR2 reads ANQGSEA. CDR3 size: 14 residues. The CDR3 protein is CSVDSLPGGNGYTF. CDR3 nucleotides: TGCAGCGTTGATTCCCTACCAGGGGGTAATGGCTACACCTTC.

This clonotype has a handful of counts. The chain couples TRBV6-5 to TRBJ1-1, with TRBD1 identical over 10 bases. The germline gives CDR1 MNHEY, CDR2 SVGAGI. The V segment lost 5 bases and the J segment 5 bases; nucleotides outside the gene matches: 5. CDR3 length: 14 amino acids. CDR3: CASSAGTGETEAFF. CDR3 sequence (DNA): TGTGCCAGCAGTGCCGGGACAGGGGAGACTGAAGCTTTCTTT.

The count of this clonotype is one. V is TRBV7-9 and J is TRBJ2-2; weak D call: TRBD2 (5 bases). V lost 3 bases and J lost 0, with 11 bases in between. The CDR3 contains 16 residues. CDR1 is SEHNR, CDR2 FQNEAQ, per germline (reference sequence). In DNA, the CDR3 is TGTGCCAGCAGCTTGGGGTTAGCGCCGAACACCGGGGAGCTGTTTTTT. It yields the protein CASSLGLAPNTGELFF.

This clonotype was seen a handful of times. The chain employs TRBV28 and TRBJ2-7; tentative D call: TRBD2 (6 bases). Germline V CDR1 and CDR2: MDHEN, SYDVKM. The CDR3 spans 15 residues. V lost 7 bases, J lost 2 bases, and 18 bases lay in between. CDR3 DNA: TGTGCCAGCATGGGTGGCGGGGACCATGCCTACGAGCAGTACTTC. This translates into CASMGGGDHAYEQYF.

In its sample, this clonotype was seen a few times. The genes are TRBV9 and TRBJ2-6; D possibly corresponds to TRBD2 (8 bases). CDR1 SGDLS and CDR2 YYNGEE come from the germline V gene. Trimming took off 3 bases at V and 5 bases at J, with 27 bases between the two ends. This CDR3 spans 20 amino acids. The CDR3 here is CASSAEGAGGNSDWANVLTF. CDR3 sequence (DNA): TGTGCCAGCAGCGCCGAGGGGGCGGGAGGTAACTCTGATTGGGCCAACGTCCTGACTTTC.

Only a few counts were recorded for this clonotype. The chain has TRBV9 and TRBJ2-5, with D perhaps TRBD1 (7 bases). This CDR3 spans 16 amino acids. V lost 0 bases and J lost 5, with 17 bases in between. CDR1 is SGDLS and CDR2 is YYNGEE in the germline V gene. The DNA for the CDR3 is TGTGCCAGCAGCGTAGGGGCAGGGGGAGGCCGCGAGACCCAGTACTTC. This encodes CASSVGAGGGRETQYF.

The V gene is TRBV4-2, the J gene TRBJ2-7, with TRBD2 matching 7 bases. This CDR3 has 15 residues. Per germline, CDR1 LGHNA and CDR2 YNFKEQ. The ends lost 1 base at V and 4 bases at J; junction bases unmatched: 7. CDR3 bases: TGTGCCAGCAGCCAAGCGCGGGAGCGGGCGTACGAGCAGTACTTC. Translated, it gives CASSQARERAYEQYF.

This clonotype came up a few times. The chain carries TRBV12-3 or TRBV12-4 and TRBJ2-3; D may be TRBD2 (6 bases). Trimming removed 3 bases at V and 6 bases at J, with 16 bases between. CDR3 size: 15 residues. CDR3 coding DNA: TGTGCCAGCAGTTTGGGAGCGGGCCCAGGGGATACGCAGTATTTT. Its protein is CASSLGAGPGDTQYF.

The CDR3 DNA follows: TGTGCCAGCAGCAAGGGACAGGCCCCTCTCGAGCAGTACTTC. The encoded protein is CASSKGQAPLEQYF. The chain employs TRBV7-6 and TRBJ2-7, with 8 positions matching TRBD1. Trimming cost V 5 bases and J 6 bases; bases outside gene matches: 9. CDR1 SGHVS and CDR2 FNYEAQ come from the germline V gene. The CDR3 loop spans 14 amino acids.

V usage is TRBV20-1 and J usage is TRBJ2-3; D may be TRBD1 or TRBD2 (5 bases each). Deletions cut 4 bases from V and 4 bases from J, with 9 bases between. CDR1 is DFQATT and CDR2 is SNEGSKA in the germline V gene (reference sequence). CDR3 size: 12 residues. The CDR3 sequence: CSATGRADTQYF. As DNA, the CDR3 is TGCAGTGCTACGGGACGCGCAGATACGCAGTATTTT.

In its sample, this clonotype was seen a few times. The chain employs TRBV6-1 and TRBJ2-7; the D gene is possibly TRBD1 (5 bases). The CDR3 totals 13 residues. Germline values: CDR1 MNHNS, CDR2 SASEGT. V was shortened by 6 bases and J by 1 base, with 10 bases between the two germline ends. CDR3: CASRVQESYEQYF. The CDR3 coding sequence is TGTGCCAGCAGGGTACAGGAGTCCTACGAGCAGTACTTC.

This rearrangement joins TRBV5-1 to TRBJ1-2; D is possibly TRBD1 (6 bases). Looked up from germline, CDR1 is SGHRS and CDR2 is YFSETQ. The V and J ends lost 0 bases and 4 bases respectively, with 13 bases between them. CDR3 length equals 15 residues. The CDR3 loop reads CASSLETTGTYGYTF. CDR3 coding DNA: TGCGCCAGCAGCTTGGAGACGACAGGAACCTATGGCTACACCTTC.

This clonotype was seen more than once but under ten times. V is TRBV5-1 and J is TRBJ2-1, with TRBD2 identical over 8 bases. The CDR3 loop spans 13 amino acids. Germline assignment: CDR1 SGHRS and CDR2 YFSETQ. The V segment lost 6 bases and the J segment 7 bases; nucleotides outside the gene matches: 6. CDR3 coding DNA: TGCGCCAGCACTAGCCGGGGGGGGAATGAGCAGTTCTTC. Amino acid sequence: CASTSRGGNEQFF.

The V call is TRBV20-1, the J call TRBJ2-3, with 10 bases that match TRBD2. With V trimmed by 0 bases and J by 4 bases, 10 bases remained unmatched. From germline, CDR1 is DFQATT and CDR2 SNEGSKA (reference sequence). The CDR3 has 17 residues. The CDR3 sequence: CSARDPSLAGAADTQYF. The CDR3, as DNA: TGCAGTGCTAGAGATCCGTCGCTAGCGGGAGCAGCAGATACGCAGTATTTT.

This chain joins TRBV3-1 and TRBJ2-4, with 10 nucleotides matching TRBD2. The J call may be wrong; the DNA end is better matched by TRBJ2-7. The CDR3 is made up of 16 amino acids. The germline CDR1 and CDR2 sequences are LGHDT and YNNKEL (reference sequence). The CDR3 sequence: CASSLVGTSALYEQYF. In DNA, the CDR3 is TGTGCCAGCAGCCTCGTGGGGACTAGCGCCCTTTACGAGCAGTACTTC.